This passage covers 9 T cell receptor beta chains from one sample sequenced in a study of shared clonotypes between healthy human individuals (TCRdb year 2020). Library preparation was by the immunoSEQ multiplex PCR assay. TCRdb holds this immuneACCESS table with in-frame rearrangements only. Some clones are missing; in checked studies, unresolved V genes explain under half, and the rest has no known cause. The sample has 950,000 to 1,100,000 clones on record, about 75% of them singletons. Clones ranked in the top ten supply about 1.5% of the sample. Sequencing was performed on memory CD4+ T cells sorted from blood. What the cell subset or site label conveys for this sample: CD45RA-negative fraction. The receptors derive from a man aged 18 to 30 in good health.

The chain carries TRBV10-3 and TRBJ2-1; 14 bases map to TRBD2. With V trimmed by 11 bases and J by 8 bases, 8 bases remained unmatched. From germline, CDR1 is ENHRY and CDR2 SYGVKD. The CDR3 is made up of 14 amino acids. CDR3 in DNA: TGTGCCTGCCGACCGGGACTAGCGGGAGATGAGCAGTTCTTC. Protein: CACRPGLAGDEQFF.

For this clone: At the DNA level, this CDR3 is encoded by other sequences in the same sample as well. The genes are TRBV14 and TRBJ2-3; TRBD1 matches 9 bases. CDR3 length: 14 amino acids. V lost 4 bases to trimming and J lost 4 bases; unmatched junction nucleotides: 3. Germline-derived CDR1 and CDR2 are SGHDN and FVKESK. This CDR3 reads CASSRDRASDTQYF. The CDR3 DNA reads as TGTGCCAGCAGCCGGGACAGGGCATCAGATACGCAGTATTTT.

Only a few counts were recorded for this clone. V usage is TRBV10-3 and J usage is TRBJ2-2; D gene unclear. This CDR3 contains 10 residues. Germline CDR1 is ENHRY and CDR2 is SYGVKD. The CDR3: CAVAAGELFF. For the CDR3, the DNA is TGTGCGGTGGCCGCCGGGGAGCTGTTTTTT.

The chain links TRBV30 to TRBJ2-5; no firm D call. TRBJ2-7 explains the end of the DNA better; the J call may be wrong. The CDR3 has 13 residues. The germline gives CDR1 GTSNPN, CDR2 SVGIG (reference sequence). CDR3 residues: CAWSVLQNYEQYF. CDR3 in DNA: TGTGCCTGGAGTGTACTTCAGAACTACGAGCAGTACTTC.

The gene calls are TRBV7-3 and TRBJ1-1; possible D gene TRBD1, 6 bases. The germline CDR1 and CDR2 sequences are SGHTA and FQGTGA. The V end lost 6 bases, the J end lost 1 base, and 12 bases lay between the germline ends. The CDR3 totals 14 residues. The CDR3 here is CASRISDRNTEAFF. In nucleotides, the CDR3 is TGTGCCAGCAGAATCTCGGACAGGAACACTGAAGCTTTCTTT.

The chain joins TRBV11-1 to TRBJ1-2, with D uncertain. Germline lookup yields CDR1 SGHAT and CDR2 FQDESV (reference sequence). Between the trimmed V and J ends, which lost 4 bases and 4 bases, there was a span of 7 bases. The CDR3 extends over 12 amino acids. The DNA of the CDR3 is TGTGCCAGCAGCTCGGGGTTCTATGGCTACACCTTC. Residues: CASSSGFYGYTF.

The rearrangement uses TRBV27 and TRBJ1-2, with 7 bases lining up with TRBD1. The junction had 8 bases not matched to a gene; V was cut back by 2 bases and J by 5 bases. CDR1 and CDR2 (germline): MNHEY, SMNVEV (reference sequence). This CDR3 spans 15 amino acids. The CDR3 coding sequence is TGTGCCAGCAGTTTAAGCACAGGGGAGCGGTATGGCTACACCTTC. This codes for CASSLSTGERYGYTF.

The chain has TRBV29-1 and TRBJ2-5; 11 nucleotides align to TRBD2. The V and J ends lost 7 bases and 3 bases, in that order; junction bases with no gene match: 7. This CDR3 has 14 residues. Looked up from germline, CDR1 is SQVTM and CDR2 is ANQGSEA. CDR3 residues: CSAGGTSGKETQYF. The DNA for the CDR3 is TGCAGCGCGGGGGGGACTAGCGGAAAAGAGACCCAGTACTTC. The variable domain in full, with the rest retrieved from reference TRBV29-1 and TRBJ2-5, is SAVISQKPSRDICQRGTSLTIQCQVDSQVTMMFWYRQQPGQSLTLIATANQGSEATYESGFVIDKFPISRPNLTFSTLTVSNMSPEDSSIYLCSAGGTSGKETQYFGPGTRLLVL.

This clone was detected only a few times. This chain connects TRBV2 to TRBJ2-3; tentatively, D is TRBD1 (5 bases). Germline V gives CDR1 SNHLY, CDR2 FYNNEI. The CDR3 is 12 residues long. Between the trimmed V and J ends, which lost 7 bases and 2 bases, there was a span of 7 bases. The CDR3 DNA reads TGTGCCAGCAAGGGGTTCACAGATACGCAGTATTTT. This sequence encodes CASKGFTDTQYF.